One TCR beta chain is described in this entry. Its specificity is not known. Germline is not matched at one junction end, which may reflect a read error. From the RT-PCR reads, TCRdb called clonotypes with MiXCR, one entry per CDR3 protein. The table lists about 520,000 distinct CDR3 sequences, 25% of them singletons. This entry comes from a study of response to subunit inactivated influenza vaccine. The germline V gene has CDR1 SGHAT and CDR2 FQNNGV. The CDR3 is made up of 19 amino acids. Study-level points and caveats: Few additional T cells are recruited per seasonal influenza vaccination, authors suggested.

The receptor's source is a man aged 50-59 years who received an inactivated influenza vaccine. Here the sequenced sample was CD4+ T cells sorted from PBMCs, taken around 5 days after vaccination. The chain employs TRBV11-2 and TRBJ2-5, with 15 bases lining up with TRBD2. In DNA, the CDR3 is TGTGCCAGCACCTTAGTTCCGGGACTAGCGGGGGGCAATCGAGAGACCCAGTACTTC. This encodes CASTLVPGLAGGNRETQYF.